In its sample, the clone carrying this T cell receptor beta chain was seen a few times. Its antigen is undetermined. Sequencing used immunoSEQ version 4 in survey mode. Clones were read by immunoSEQ multiplex PCR, and TCRdb kept only the in-frame ones, dropping some. In the table there are more than 30,000 clones, around 80% of which are singletons. The sample is drawn from a study of persistence of HIV-infected CD4 T cells. In the study overall: Isolated cells were CMV- and HIV-1 Gag-responding CD4+ T cells. A couple of participants gave one leukapheresis sample; others gave up to about 180 mL blood repeatedly.

The junction had 9 bases not matched to a gene; V was cut back by 7 bases and J by 6 bases. The CDR3 has 14 amino acids. CDR1 is SNHLY, CDR2 FYNNEI, per germline. The study, taken as a whole, reports: Antigen-responding cells were enriched for degenerate expanded CDR3beta sequences. Proviral oligoclonality tracked with TCR oligoclonality within the same sorted cells.

Cells were stimulated with CMV-infected fibroblast lysates at approximately 10 ug/mL. CD40L-negative CD69-negative CD45RO-high memory CD4+ T cells were sorted as populations depleted of antigen-responding cells. This chain links TRBV2 with TRBJ2-3; TRBD2 aligns across 8 bases. The specimen was CD4+ T cells sorted from PBMCs after approximately 19-hour stimulation, collected from a patient who received antiretroviral therapy. The sequence derives from an adult man with HIV who was CMV-seropositive. CDR3 DNA: TGTGCCAGCAAAAAGCGGGGGCCGCGGGATACGCAGTATTTT. It yields the protein CASKKRGPRDTQYF.